The 10 T cell receptor beta chains below all came from one sample that was sequenced in a study of T cell repertoires in cytomegalovirus infection. Their specific antigens are unknown. One entry per CDR3 protein results from TCRdb running MiXCR on the reads. This sample has 360,000 or so distinct CDR3 sequences; nearly 35% occur once, and the top ten carry approximately 12%. The source was cultured PBMCs, collected from culture after CMV antigen stimulation. Source of these receptors: a human donor in good health (CMV status not recorded). Some clones in this sample may be carry-over from other donors' samples.

Comment on this clonotype: A junction boundary mismatches the germline segment, possibly from a read error. This sequence joins TRBV7-2 and TRBJ2-1; D is unclear. CDR1 is SGHTA, CDR2 FQGNSA, per germline. The CDR3 contains 15 residues. This CDR3 is CASSLVVAAYNKQFF. The CDR3 DNA reads TGTGCCAGCAGCTTAGTGGTGGCCGCCTACAATAAGCAGTTTTTC.

V usage is TRBV28 and J usage is TRBJ1-2; 7 bases agree with TRBD1. The length of the CDR3 is 17 residues. From germline, CDR1 is MDHEN and CDR2 SYDVKM. The J segment lost 0 bases and the V segment lost 5 bases, leaving 12 bases of the junction unmatched. CDR3 sequence (DNA): TGTGCCAGCAGTACCCCACAGGGGATTACGGCTAACTATGGCTACACCTTC. Protein sequence: CASSTPQGITANYGYTF.

This clonotype has just a few counts. The chain carries TRBV19 and TRBJ2-5; TRBD1 agrees at 7 bases. The CDR3 is 15 residues long. From germline, CDR1 is LNHDA and CDR2 SQIVND (reference sequence). The ends lost 7 bases at V and 5 bases at J; junction bases unmatched: 13. The CDR3 nucleotides are TGTGCCAGTACGGGGACCCGACAGGGAGAGGAGACCCAGTACTTC. Its protein is CASTGTRQGEETQYF.

The CDR3 DNA is TGTGCCAGCAGCCCCCACGACGCCTCCTACGAGCAGTACTTC. Its translation: CASSPHDASYEQYF. V usage is TRBV7-2 and J usage is TRBJ2-7, with D hard to call. The CDR3 contains 14 residues. Trimming stripped 5 bases from V and 0 bases from J, with 11 bases between. The germline V gene encodes CDR1 SGHTA and CDR2 FQGNSA. Full variable domain (remainder filled in from reference TRBV7-2 and TRBJ2-7): GAGVSQSPSNKVTEKGKDVELRCDPISGHTALYWYRQSLGQGLEFLIYFQGNSAPDKSGLPSDRFSAERTGGSVSTLTIQRTQQEDSAVYLCASSPHDASYEQYFGPGTRLTVT.

V gene TRBV12-3 or TRBV12-4 combines with J gene TRBJ2-1; 12 nucleotides line up with TRBD2. The CDR3 runs 16 residues. The ends lost 7 bases at V and 4 bases at J; junction bases unmatched: 8. The CDR3, as DNA: TGTGCCAGCAATAACCGTCTAGCGGGAGGGTACAATGAGCAGTTCTTC. Its translation: CASNNRLAGGYNEQFF.

This chain joins TRBV6-1 and TRBJ2-1; TRBD2 agrees at 8 bases. Germline lookup yields CDR1 MNHNS and CDR2 SASEGT. J lost 2 bases, V lost 4 bases, and 10 bases had no gene match. The CDR3 length is 17 residues. CDR3: CASSAATSGPPYNEQFF. The CDR3 DNA reads as TGTGCCAGCAGTGCCGCTACTAGCGGACCTCCCTACAATGAGCAGTTCTTC.

The J gene is TRBJ2-1, the V gene TRBV12-3 or TRBV12-4; TRBD1 matches at 11 bases. J was trimmed by 7 bases and V by 6 bases; bases with no gene match: 14. CDR3 length: 17 residues. The CDR3 sequence: CASSPGQGAPGGNEQFF. For the CDR3, the DNA is TGTGCCAGCAGCCCCGGACAGGGGGCCCCGGGTGGGAATGAGCAGTTCTTC.

This clonotype was observed once. The rearrangement uses TRBV11-2 and TRBJ2-4; 10 bases align to TRBD2. This CDR3 is built from 15 residues. The V gene's germline CDR1 is SGHAT and CDR2 FQNNGV. V was clipped by 1 base and J by 8 bases; unmatched bases: 5. The CDR3 region has the DNA TGTGCCAGCAGCTTAGGAACTAGCGGGACCGACATTCAGTACTTC. Protein product: CASSLGTSGTDIQYF.

This clonotype has only one observation. Since a much larger clone is just one base distant, this may be a read error. DNA of the CDR3: TGTGCCAGCAGCTTAGACAGGGGGCTCTACAAGCAGTACTTC. Its protein product is CASSLDRGLYKQYF. This chain uses TRBV7-2 with TRBJ2-7; TRBD1 aligns across 9 bases. Germline V gene sequence: CDR1 SGHTA, CDR2 FQGNSA. The CDR3 contains 14 residues.

The chain couples TRBV20-1 to TRBJ2-1, with 8 bases that match TRBD2. CDR3 length equals 16 residues. The ends lost 0 bases at V and 0 bases at J; junction bases unmatched: 4. From germline, CDR1 is DFQATT and CDR2 SNEGSKA (reference sequence). CDR3 loop: CSARDQSGSSYNEQFF. CDR3 in DNA: TGCAGTGCTAGAGATCAAAGCGGGAGCTCCTACAATGAGCAGTTCTTC.